This T cell receptor beta chain was identified in a study of cytomegalovirus exposure and HLA in healthy donors. Looking at the study overall: An early data release held some 85 million unique TCRs from HLA-typed donors. Study-level results: Presence/absence analyses treated sequencing depth as roughly uniform across donors. As a later analysis revealed, the rate of TCR association differed by HLA locus, with DRB1 most and HLA-C fewest.

This CDR3 has 16 amino acids. V was clipped by 4 bases and J by 1 base, with 16 bases between them. Germline loops: CDR1 SNHLY, CDR2 FYNNEI. The count of this clone is one. No antigen is known for it. A multiplex PCR was run with 60 Vbeta primers and 13 Jbeta primers. Clones were sequenced by immunoSEQ multiplex PCR, and TCRdb holds only the in-frame ones, with some missing. Of about 110,000 clones detected, over 70% appear once; the ten largest clones hold 2.5% to 3%. Material: PBMCs. The TCR originated in a female donor in good health and CMV-seronegative. The chain combines TRBV2 with TRBJ1-1; the D is unclear. The CDR3 spells CASSGPVQNPNTEAFF. The CDR3 bases are TGTGCCAGCAGTGGGCCCGTTCAGAACCCGAACACTGAAGCTTTCTTT.